Below, 27 T cell receptor beta chains from the same sample are listed, as sequenced in a study of OX40 agonist ivuxolimab in advanced cancers. The data were produced by immunoSEQ multiplex PCR, yet TCRdb's version contains in-frame clones alone and is incomplete. This sample has 55,000 to 90,000 clones; about 86% occur once, and the top ten carry 2% to 2.5%. The source material was CD4+ or CD8+ T cells sorted from blood, sampled in a trial of the OX40 agonist ivuxolimab. These receptors all stem from an adult with an advanced solid tumor such as melanoma, head and neck, liver or kidney cancer.

This rearrangement joins TRBV19 to TRBJ1-2, with a possible D match to TRBD1 (6 bases). The V and J ends lost 9 bases and 0 bases respectively, with 17 bases between them. This CDR3 comprises 15 residues. Germline values: CDR1 LNHDA, CDR2 SQIVND (reference sequence). CDR3 coding DNA: TGTGCCAGCCGAATGGACAGCTTCTCTAACTATGGCTACACCTTC. Its translation: CASRMDSFSNYGYTF.

The chain is built from TRBV6-1 and TRBJ2-3; D remains ambiguous. This CDR3 contains 14 residues. The V end was cut by 6 bases, the J end by 5 bases, with 15 bases between. CDR1 is MNHNS and CDR2 is SASEGT in the germline V gene. DNA for the CDR3: TGTGCCAGCAGCCAAGAAACTGCAAGAGATACGCAGTATTTT. As protein: CASSQETARDTQYF.

This rearrangement joins TRBV7-2 to TRBJ2-3; no clear D gene. The CDR3 contains 14 residues. Germline values: CDR1 SGHTA, CDR2 FQGNSA. The V end was cut by 5 bases, the J end by 4 bases, with 13 bases between. DNA for the CDR3: TGTGCCAGCAGCCAAAACCCTAGGGCAGATACGCAGTATTTT. Translation: CASSQNPRADTQYF.

The chain combines TRBV4-1 with TRBJ2-6; 9 bases fit TRBD1. This CDR3 contains 16 residues. Germline assignment: CDR1 MGHRA and CDR2 YSYEKL. The J segment lost 2 bases and the V segment lost 4 bases, leaving 3 bases of the junction unmatched. CDR3 loop: CASSPGQGPGANVLTF. The CDR3 DNA is TGCGCCAGCAGCCCCGGACAGGGGCCTGGGGCCAACGTCCTGACTTTC.

The genes are TRBV7-9 and TRBJ2-3, with 10 bases that match TRBD2. Germline assignment: CDR1 SEHNR and CDR2 FQNEAQ (reference sequence). V shed 5 bases and J 4 bases; nucleotides not matched to a gene: 9. CDR3 length equals 16 residues. The CDR3 region has the DNA TGTGCCAGCAGCCCTCGTACTAGCGGGGTTCCAGATACGCAGTATTTT. Its protein product is CASSPRTSGVPDTQYF.

The chain links TRBV6-5 to TRBJ1-6; D is uncertain. Trimming stripped 6 bases from V and 5 bases from J, with 11 bases between. CDR1 and CDR2 (germline): MNHEY, SVGAGI. The CDR3 sequence is 14 residues long. The CDR3 reads CASSSTVDNSPLHF. The DNA of the CDR3 is TGTGCCAGCAGCTCGACCGTGGATAATTCACCCCTCCACTTT.

This clone was observed once. The V gene is TRBV5-6, the J gene TRBJ2-7; TRBD2 matches at 10 bases. This CDR3 contains 18 residues. With 3 bases clipped from V and 5 bases from J, the junction kept 17 bases outside the gene matches. The V gene's germline CDR1 is SGHDT and CDR2 YYEEEE. The chain's CDR3 is CASSSLGSSGSLSDEQYF. The CDR3 region has the DNA TGTGCCAGCAGCTCCCTGGGTTCTAGCGGGAGTCTGTCGGACGAGCAGTACTTC.

V is TRBV29-1 and J is TRBJ2-3; D could derive from TRBD1 or TRBD2 (5 bases each). The CDR3 sequence is 13 residues long. Germline V lookup: CDR1 SQVTM, CDR2 ANQGSEA. V gave up 6 bases and J gave up 3 bases, with 13 bases separating them. The CDR3 sequence: CSVGRDETDTQYF. CDR3 sequence (DNA): TGCAGCGTCGGCCGGGACGAAACAGATACGCAGTATTTT.

J is TRBJ1-2 and V is TRBV28; the D is unclear. Germline CDR1 reads MDHEN; CDR2 reads SYDVKM. The CDR3 has 13 amino acids. V lost 9 bases and J 1 base, leaving 12 bases between the germline ends. The CDR3 nucleotides read TGTGCCAGTAGACTGACTCATAACTATGGCTACACCTTC. Translating it yields CASRLTHNYGYTF.

The rearrangement joins TRBV9 to TRBJ2-5, with 9 bases aligning to TRBD2. J lost 4 bases, V lost 3 bases, and 7 bases had no gene match. The CDR3 length is 15 residues. Germline V lookup: CDR1 SGDLS, CDR2 YYNGEE. In DNA, the CDR3 is TGTGCCAGCAGCGCGGGACTAGCTGTTCGAGAGACCCAGTACTTC. Amino acid sequence: CASSAGLAVRETQYF.

The chain has TRBV2 and TRBJ2-3; D unresolved. This CDR3 spans 12 amino acids. V lost 6 bases and J lost 3, with 7 bases in between. Germline lookup yields CDR1 SNHLY and CDR2 FYNNEI. The CDR3 here is CASRGSTDTQYF. CDR3 coding DNA: TGTGCCAGCAGAGGTTCGACAGATACGCAGTATTTT.

For this clone: The conserved phenylalanine or tryptophan is not found at the CDR3 terminus, so this likely reflects a read error. This chain uses TRBV28 with TRBJ1-5, with 8 bases lining up with TRBD1. The CDR3 is 14 amino acids. Germline V gives CDR1 MDHEN, CDR2 SYDVKM. Trimming cost V 7 bases and J 6 bases; bases outside gene matches: 8. CDR3 in DNA: TGTGCCAGCACCCCAGGGGGCAGGGGTCAGCCCCAGCATTCT. Translating it yields CASTPGGRGQPQHS.

This clone was observed a single time. The chain joins TRBV18 to TRBJ2-1; D unresolved. The CDR3 has 14 residues. V was pared by 0 bases and J by 5 bases, with 8 bases between. Germline-derived CDR1 and CDR2 are KGHSH and LQKENI. CDR3 loop: CASSPPTTDNEQFF. For the CDR3, the DNA is TGTGCCAGCTCACCACCGACGACCGACAATGAGCAGTTCTTC.

The chain has TRBV7-3 and TRBJ1-1; 7 positions match TRBD1. CDR1 SGHTA and CDR2 FQGTGA come from the germline V gene. With V trimmed by 3 bases and J by 0 bases, 4 bases remained unmatched. The CDR3 totals 15 residues. The CDR3 protein is CASSLTGIMNTEAFF. The DNA of the CDR3 is TGTGCCAGCAGCTTGACAGGGATTATGAACACTGAAGCTTTCTTT.

The chain uses TRBV10-3 and TRBJ2-7, with D maybe TRBD1 (6 bases). The ends were cut back, 5 bases at V and 3 bases at J, with 11 bases in the middle. The CDR3 is 13 amino acids. CDR1 is ENHRY and CDR2 is SYGVKD in the germline V gene. The CDR3 DNA reads as TGTGCCATCAGTTACAGGGATTACTACGAGCAGTACTTC. This sequence encodes CAISYRDYYEQYF.

The chain couples TRBV28 to TRBJ2-7; D is perhaps TRBD2 (5 bases). Trimming stripped 1 base from V and 4 bases from J, with 8 bases between. The length of the CDR3 is 13 residues. CDR1 MDHEN and CDR2 SYDVKM come from the germline V gene. For the CDR3, the DNA is TGTGCCAGCAGTTTATTATCGGGGTACGAGCAGTACTTC. It yields the protein CASSLLSGYEQYF.

The V call is TRBV18, the J call TRBJ2-5; 8 nucleotides line up with TRBD1. J gave up 4 bases and V 1 base, and 8 bases lay outside the gene matches. Germline V gives CDR1 KGHSH, CDR2 LQKENI. The CDR3 covers 16 residues. CDR3 residues: CASSPLGTGGVETQYF. CDR3 coding DNA: TGTGCCAGCTCACCACTCGGGACAGGAGGGGTAGAGACCCAGTACTTC.

This chain links TRBV19 with TRBJ1-5; 8 bases are a match to TRBD1. J was trimmed by 2 bases and V by 7 bases; bases with no gene match: 4. Germline V gene data show CDR1 as LNHDA and CDR2 as SQIVND (reference sequence). This CDR3 is built from 14 residues. The CDR3 reads CASTTDRGNQPQHF. The CDR3 DNA reads as TGTGCCAGTACCACGGACAGGGGCAATCAGCCCCAGCATTTT.

The chain is built from TRBV5-1 and TRBJ1-1, with D unresolved. Trimming cost V 0 bases and J 4 bases, with 13 bases left between them. Germline V gene sequence: CDR1 SGHRS, CDR2 YFSETQ. This CDR3 contains 15 residues. The CDR3 sequence: CASSLAFGAGTEAFF. In DNA form, the CDR3 reads TGCGCCAGCAGCTTGGCCTTCGGAGCGGGCACTGAAGCTTTCTTT.

The J gene is TRBJ2-3, the V gene TRBV7-3; perhaps D is TRBD1 or TRBD2 (6 bases each). The CDR3 spans 15 residues. Germline lookup yields CDR1 SGHTA and CDR2 FQGTGA. V lost 5 bases and J lost 1, with 13 bases in between. The CDR3 region has the DNA TGTGCCAGCAGCCTCTCGGGGGCTGGCACAGATACGCAGTATTTT. Protein sequence: CASSLSGAGTDTQYF. The whole variable domain, filled in from reference TRBV7-3 and TRBJ2-3, reads GAGVSQTPSNKVTEKGKYVELRCDPISGHTALYWYRQSLGQGPEFLIYFQGTGAADDSGLPNDRFFAVRPEGSVSTLKIQRTERGDSAVYLCASSLSGAGTDTQYFGPGTRLTVL.

The chain is built from TRBV27 and TRBJ2-1; 9 bases agree with TRBD2. J lost 8 bases, V lost 2 bases, and 10 bases had no gene match. This CDR3 contains 16 residues. Germline V gene data show CDR1 as MNHEY and CDR2 as SMNVEV (reference sequence). CDR3 in DNA: TGTGCCAGCAGTTTACCCCTAGCGGGATCGGTCGATGAGCAGTTCTTC. Translated, it gives CASSLPLAGSVDEQFF.

This clone showed up just a few times. The rearrangement joins TRBV29-1 to TRBJ2-7, with D perhaps TRBD2 (5 bases). V lost 0 bases to trimming and J lost 6 bases, with 9 bases between them. The CDR3 sequence is 12 residues long. Per germline, CDR1 SQVTM and CDR2 ANQGSEA. The CDR3 region has the DNA TGCAGCGTTGAAGATCTGGGGAGCGAGCAGTACTTC. Its protein is CSVEDLGSEQYF.

The chain carries TRBV10-2 and TRBJ2-3; D unclear. The CDR3 loop spans 12 amino acids. Germline CDR1 reads WSHSY; CDR2 reads SAAADI. V dropped 6 bases and J dropped 0 bases, with 4 bases sitting between them. The CDR3 bases are TGCGCCAGCAGCCCTAGCACAGATACGCAGTATTTT. Its translation: CASSPSTDTQYF.

This chain uses TRBV18 with TRBJ2-7; D is uncertain. V gave up 1 base and J gave up 1 base, with 8 bases separating them. The CDR3 loop spans 14 amino acids. CDR1 and CDR2 (germline): KGHSH, LQKENI. The CDR3 bases are TGTGCCAGCTCACCACTGGCGGAGTCCTACGAGCAGTACTTC. Protein: CASSPLAESYEQYF.

This CDR3 is CASSKRWGNYEQYF. The CDR3 nucleotides read TGTGCCAGCAGCAAAAGGTGGGGGAACTACGAGCAGTACTTC. The chain uses TRBV5-8 and TRBJ2-7; either TRBD1 or TRBD2 may fit D (5 bases each). CDR1 is SGHTS, CDR2 YDEGEE, per germline. V was trimmed by 4 bases and J by 3 bases, leaving 14 bases between them. This CDR3 is built from 14 residues.

This clone has just a few counts. The CDR3 DNA reads TGTGCCAGCAGCCAAGTCTCAGGAGACTACGAGCAGTACTTC. Protein product: CASSQVSGDYEQYF. This chain uses TRBV4-2 with TRBJ2-7; the D is unclear. CDR1 is LGHNA, CDR2 YNFKEQ, per germline. Trimming took 1 base from V and 3 from J, leaving 10 bases between them. The CDR3 loop spans 14 amino acids.

The V and J genes are TRBV6-5 and TRBJ1-5; D might be TRBD1 (5 bases). The germline gives CDR1 MNHEY, CDR2 SVGAGI. This CDR3 region has 15 residues. Trimming stripped 6 bases from V and 4 bases from J, with 16 bases between. CDR3 DNA: TGTGCCAGCAGGACCTTATCGGGGGGTAATCAGCCCCAGCATTTT. This translates into CASRTLSGGNQPQHF.